The sample holds a few counts of the clone carrying this T cell receptor beta chain. Germline V gives CDR1 MNHNY, CDR2 SVGAGI (reference sequence). CDR3 length: 16 amino acids. V lost 4 bases, J lost 0 bases, and 4 bases stayed unmatched. The sample belongs to a study of beta chain features in type 1 diabetes. What was sequenced were expressed TCRB transcripts, since all of the isolated RNA had been reverse transcribed. The method was immunoSEQ multiplex PCR; TCRdb's version includes in-frame clones alone and lacks a portion of them. The data contain 430,000 or so clones, roughly 10% of them singletons.

This clonotype was obtained from a young woman in good health. The chain has TRBV6-6 and TRBJ1-4; 8 bases line up with TRBD1. Sequencing used naive CD4+ T cells from blood. CDR3 sequence reads: CASSLGQGSTNEKLFF. CDR3 nucleotides: TGTGCCAGCAGTTTAGGACAGGGATCAACTAATGAAAAACTGTTTTTT.